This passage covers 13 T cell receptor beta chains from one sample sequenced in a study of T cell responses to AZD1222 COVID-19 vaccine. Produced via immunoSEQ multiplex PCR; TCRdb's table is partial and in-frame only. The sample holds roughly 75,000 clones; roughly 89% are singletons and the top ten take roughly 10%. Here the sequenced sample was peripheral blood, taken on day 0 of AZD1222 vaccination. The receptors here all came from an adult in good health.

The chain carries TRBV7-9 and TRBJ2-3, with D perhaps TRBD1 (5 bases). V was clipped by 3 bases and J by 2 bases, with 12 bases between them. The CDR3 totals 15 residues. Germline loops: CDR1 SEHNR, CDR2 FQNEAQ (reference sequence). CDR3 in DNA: TGTGCCAGCAGCTTCAAAGGGGCCAACACAGATACGCAGTATTTT. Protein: CASSFKGANTDTQYF.

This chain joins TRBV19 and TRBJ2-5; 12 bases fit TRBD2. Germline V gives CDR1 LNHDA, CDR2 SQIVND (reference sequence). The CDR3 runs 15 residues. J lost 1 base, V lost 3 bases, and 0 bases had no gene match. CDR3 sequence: CASSMGLAGQETQYF. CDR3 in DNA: TGTGCCAGTAGTATGGGACTAGCGGGCCAAGAGACCCAGTACTTC.

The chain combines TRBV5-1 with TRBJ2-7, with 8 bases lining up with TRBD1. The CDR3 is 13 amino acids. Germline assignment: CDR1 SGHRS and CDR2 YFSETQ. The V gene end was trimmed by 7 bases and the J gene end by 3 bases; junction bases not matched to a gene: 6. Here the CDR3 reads CASGQGAGYEQYF. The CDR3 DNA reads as TGCGCCAGCGGCCAGGGGGCAGGCTACGAGCAGTACTTC.

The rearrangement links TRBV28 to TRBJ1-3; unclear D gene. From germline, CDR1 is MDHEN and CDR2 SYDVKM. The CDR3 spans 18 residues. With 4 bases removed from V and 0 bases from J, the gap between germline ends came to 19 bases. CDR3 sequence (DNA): TGTGCCAGCAGTTCCTTCCTCCCAAAGGATCTCTCTGGAAACACCATATATTTT. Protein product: CASSSFLPKDLSGNTIYF.

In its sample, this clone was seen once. The CDR3 loop is CASSRPGNYGYTF. The CDR3 DNA is TGTGCCAGCAGCCGGCCAGGGAACTATGGCTACACCTTC. The chain joins TRBV5-4 to TRBJ1-2; D may be TRBD1 (5 bases). Trimming shortened V by 4 bases and J by 2 bases, and 9 bases separated the two germline ends. Germline CDR1 is SGHNT and CDR2 is YYREEE (reference sequence). This CDR3 has 13 residues.

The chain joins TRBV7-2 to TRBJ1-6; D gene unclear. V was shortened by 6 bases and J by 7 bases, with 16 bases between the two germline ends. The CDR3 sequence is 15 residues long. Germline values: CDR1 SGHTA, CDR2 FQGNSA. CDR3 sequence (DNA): TGTGCCAGCAGAGGGCGCCCTGAGAGGAATTCACCCCTCCACTTT. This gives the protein CASRGRPERNSPLHF.

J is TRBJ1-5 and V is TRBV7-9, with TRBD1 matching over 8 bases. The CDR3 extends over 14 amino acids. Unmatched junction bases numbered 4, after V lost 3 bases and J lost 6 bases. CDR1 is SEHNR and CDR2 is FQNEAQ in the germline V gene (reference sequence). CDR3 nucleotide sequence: TGTGCCAGCAGCTTGGGGACAGGTACTCAGCCCCAGCATTTT. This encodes CASSLGTGTQPQHF.

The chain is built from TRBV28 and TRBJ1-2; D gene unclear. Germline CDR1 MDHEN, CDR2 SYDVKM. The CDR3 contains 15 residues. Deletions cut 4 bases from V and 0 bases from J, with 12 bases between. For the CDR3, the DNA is TGTGCCAGCAGTTCGTCAGGCCACGCTAACTATGGCTACACCTTC. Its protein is CASSSSGHANYGYTF.

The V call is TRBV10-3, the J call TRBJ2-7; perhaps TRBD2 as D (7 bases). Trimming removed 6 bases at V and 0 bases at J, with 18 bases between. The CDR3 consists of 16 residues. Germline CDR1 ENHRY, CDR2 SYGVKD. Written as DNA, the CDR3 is TGTGCCATCAGCGCGGGGGCCGAATTAAGCTCCTACGAGCAGTACTTC. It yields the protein CAISAGAELSSYEQYF.

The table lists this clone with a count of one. CDR3: CASSPGLAGRLNEQFF. The CDR3 nucleotides are TGTGCCAGCTCACCCGGACTAGCGGGGCGGCTCAATGAGCAGTTCTTC. This sequence joins TRBV18 and TRBJ2-1; 12 bases are shared with TRBD2. Germline CDR1 KGHSH, CDR2 LQKENI. The V gene end was trimmed by 3 bases and the J gene end by 6 bases; junction bases not matched to a gene: 6. The CDR3 loop spans 16 amino acids.

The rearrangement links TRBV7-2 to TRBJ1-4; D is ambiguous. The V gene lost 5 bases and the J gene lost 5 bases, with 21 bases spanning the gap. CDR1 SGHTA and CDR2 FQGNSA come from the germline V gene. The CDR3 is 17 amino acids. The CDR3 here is CASSTLGEYPPNEKLFF. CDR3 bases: TGTGCCAGCAGCACCCTCGGGGAATACCCCCCAAATGAAAAACTGTTTTTT. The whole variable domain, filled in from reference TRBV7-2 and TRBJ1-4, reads GAGVSQSPSNKVTEKGKDVELRCDPISGHTALYWYRQSLGQGLEFLIYFQGNSAPDKSGLPSDRFSAERTGGSVSTLTIQRTQQEDSAVYLCASSTLGEYPPNEKLFFGSGTQLSVL.

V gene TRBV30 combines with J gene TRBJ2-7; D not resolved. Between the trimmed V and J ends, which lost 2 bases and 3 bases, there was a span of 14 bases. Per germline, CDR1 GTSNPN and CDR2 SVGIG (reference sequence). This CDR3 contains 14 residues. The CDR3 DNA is TGTGCCTGGAGTTCTATCGGTGACATCTACGAGCAGTACTTC. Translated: CAWSSIGDIYEQYF.

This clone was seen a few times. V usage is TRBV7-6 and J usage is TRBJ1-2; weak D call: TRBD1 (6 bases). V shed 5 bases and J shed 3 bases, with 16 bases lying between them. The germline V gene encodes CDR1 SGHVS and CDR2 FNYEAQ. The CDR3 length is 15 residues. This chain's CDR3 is CASSPLQGPYYGYTF. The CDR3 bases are TGTGCCAGCAGCCCCCTACAGGGACCCTACTATGGCTACACCTTC.